The clone carrying this TCR beta chain was detected ten times or more. This sample is drawn from a study of regulatory T cells in long-lasting Graves disease. CDR3 regions were amplified by Arm-PCR using iRepertoire HTBI primers to build TCR beta libraries. From the multiplex PCR reads, TCRdb called clonotypes with MiXCR, one entry per CDR3 protein. The data show some 490,000 distinct CDR3 sequences, about 12% seen once. Time point defined: newly diagnosed GD, antithyroid drugs for less than 3 months. TCR sequences were obtained from RNA taken from PBMCs. The germline V gene has CDR1 MNHEY and CDR2 SMNVEV (reference sequence). Trimming pared 1 base from V and 1 base from J, leaving 11 bases between. The CDR3 totals 15 residues. A further study also used this sample, focusing on T cells in Graves' hyperthyroidism and ophthalmopathy.

The chain is built from TRBV27 and TRBJ2-7, with D tentatively TRBD1 or TRBD2 (5 bases each). The receptor comes from a woman aged 25 to 39 with Graves disease. Sequenced here: peripheral blood mononuclear cells (PBMCs), sampled at new diagnosis, from a patient treated with antithyroid drugs. The CDR3 protein is CASSLLGERSYEQYF. Here the CDR3 DNA reads TGTGCCAGCAGTTTATTGGGGGAGCGGTCCTACGAGCAGTACTTC.